This entry features one T cell receptor beta chain sequence. The data were produced by immunoSEQ multiplex PCR, yet TCRdb's version contains in-frame clones alone and is incomplete. The data show approximately 26,000 clones, 70% to 90% seen once. Trimming pared 3 bases from V and 5 bases from J, leaving 10 bases between. This CDR3 contains 13 residues. This sample was included in a study of blood T cell repertoires in COVID-19. Study in general: COVID-19 samples, acute and convalescent, were from the United States, Italy and Spain. T cells, B-cell-depleted T cells, or PBMCs provided the cDNA or gDNA that served as material.

This receptor was taken from a man aged 65 to 79 with active COVID-19. Material for sequencing was peripheral blood. This sequence joins TRBV12-3 or TRBV12-4 and TRBJ1-2, with D tentatively TRBD1 (6 bases). The CDR3 bases are TGTGCCAGCAGTTTGAGACAGGTTTATGGCTACACCTTC. Translated, it gives CASSLRQVYGYTF.